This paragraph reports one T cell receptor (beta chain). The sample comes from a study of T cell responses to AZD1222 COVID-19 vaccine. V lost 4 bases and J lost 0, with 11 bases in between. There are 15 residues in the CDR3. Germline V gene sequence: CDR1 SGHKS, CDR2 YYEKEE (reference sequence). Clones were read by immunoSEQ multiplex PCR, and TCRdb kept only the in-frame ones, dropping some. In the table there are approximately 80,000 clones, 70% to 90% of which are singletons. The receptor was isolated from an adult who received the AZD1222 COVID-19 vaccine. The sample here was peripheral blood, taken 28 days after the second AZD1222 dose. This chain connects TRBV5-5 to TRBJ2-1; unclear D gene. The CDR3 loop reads CASSRIRSSYNEQFF. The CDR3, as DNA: TGTGCCAGCAGCCGTATAAGAAGCTCCTACAATGAGCAGTTCTTC.